The TCR beta chain described here comes from a study of blood T cell repertoires in COVID-19. The J segment lost 5 bases and the V segment lost 7 bases, leaving 6 bases of the junction unmatched. Germline CDR1 is MNHNY and CDR2 is SVGAGI (reference sequence). The CDR3 consists of 13 residues. Measured with immunoSEQ multiplex PCR; TCRdb has only the in-frame clones, and not every one. This sample carries 150,000 to 200,000 clones, more than 75% of them seen once, and the ten largest clones take 3.7%. The genes are TRBV6-6 and TRBJ2-3, with 7 bases fitting TRBD2. The TCR comes from a man aged 18-30 years with active or convalescent COVID-19. Sequenced material: peripheral blood. This CDR3 reads CASTLEREDTQYF. The CDR3, as DNA: TGTGCCAGCACTTTGGAGCGGGAAGATACGCAGTATTTT.